These T cell receptor beta chains were read from a single sample in a study of T cell responses to AZD1222 COVID-19 vaccine. Sequencing was performed with immunoSEQ multiplex PCR; in TCRdb, only in-frame clones are kept and a portion is missing. The data contain 140,000 to 150,000 clones, 80% to 85% of them singletons. The source material was peripheral blood, sampled on day 0 of MenACWY control vaccination. Receptors originate from an adult in good health. Both conserved end residues are part of each CDR3. Size is omitted from some rows. Given values are once, few, many or a class for expanded clones.

TRBV19	TRBJ1-3	once	CASLRGNTIYF
TRBV6-5	TRBJ1-1	.	CASRRLNTEAFF
TRBV19	TRBJ2-5	.	CASSTMGLVGETQYF
TRBV3-1/TRBV3-2	TRBJ2-5	.	CASSQGTKETQYF
TRBV15	TRBJ1-1	.	CATSATGNTEAFF
TRBV19	TRBJ1-5	once	CASSMSGPYSNQPQHF
TRBV13	TRBJ1-2	.	CASSWGDRPMEGYTF
TRBV7-2	TRBJ2-5	.	CASSLRGTRMETQYF
TRBV28	TRBJ1-4	.	CASTQTGLGKLFF
TRBV19	TRBJ1-5	.	CASRKEKGPQHF
TRBV28	TRBJ2-2	.	CASTRLDGELFF
TRBV18	TRBJ2-2	.	CASSRIGTTLVGELFF
TRBV29-1	TRBJ1-5	.	CSVEVAGGQPQHF
TRBV9	TRBJ1-6	.	CASSGQGSNSPLHF
TRBV5-6	TRBJ1-2	.	CASSLTGYGYTF
TRBV10-3	TRBJ2-2	few	CAIRTGLLGELFF
TRBV6-1	TRBJ1-2	.	CASSEGGGMGGYTF
TRBV27	TRBJ1-5	.	CASSLQGAGVTNQPQHF
TRBV7-9	TRBJ1-2	.	CASSLTGVDYGYTF
TRBV11-2	TRBJ2-2	.	CASSLEGGFTGELFF
TRBV3-1/TRBV3-2	TRBJ2-1	.	CASSGQAANEQFF
TRBV5-5	TRBJ1-5	.	CASSSSTGEGNSNQPQHF
TRBV19	TRBJ1-2	once	CASSSIGGRNYGYTF
TRBV6-5	TRBJ2-1	once	CATHSGRGQFF
TRBV4-1	TRBJ2-5	.	CASSQEVGYQETQYF
TRBV10-3	TRBJ2-4	.	CAISESGGQNIQYF
TRBV9	TRBJ1-1	few	CASSVELSGTEAFF
TRBV2	TRBJ1-5	.	CASSESNRPFNQPQHF
TRBV30	TRBJ1-1	.	CAWSWTGGMNTEAFF
TRBV5-1	TRBJ2-3	once	CASSLAEEGADTQYF
TRBV11-2	TRBJ2-7	.	CASSSAYEQYF